These 18 T cell receptor beta chains were all obtained from the same sample, sequenced in a study of CD8 T cells in ankylosing spondylitis. TCRdb passed the 5' RACE reads through MiXCR, listing each CDR3 protein once. The table shows roughly 250,000 distinct CDR3 sequences, with around 7.8% occurring only once. The source material was blood, either unsorted or a sorted T cell fraction (not recorded which). These receptors were obtained from a male donor with ankylosing spondylitis or in good health (not recorded which).

This clonotype was detected ten times or more. The chain joins TRBV7-9 to TRBJ2-3; D remains unclear. This CDR3 contains 15 residues. Trimming cost V 4 bases and J 1 base, with 12 bases left between them. Germline lookup yields CDR1 SEHNR and CDR2 FQNEAQ (reference sequence). CDR3 bases: TGTGCCAGCAGCTCTACTCGGCTAGGCACAGATACGCAGTATTTT. It encodes CASSSTRLGTDTQYF.

This clonotype was detected many times. The CDR3 bases are TGTGCCAGCAGTCTCACTAGCGCCCAAGAGACCCAGTACTTC. Translation: CASSLTSAQETQYF. V is TRBV27 and J is TRBJ2-5, with 7 nucleotides matching TRBD2. Losses at the gene ends were 5 bases for V and 1 base for J; bases not matched to a gene: 4. Germline loops: CDR1 MNHEY, CDR2 SMNVEV (reference sequence). There are 14 residues in the CDR3.

The rearrangement uses TRBV11-2 and TRBJ2-3; 11 nucleotides line up with TRBD2. CDR1 and CDR2 from the germline V gene are SGHAT and FQNNGV. CDR3 length: 15 amino acids. Germline trimming cut 5 bases from V and 5 bases from J; bases unmatched to any gene: 6. The CDR3 DNA is TGTGCCAGCAGCCCTGGGACTAGCGGAGGAGATACGCAGTATTTT. It is translated as CASSPGTSGGDTQYF.

This clonotype occurred many times. The chain recombines TRBV20-1 with TRBJ1-3, with a tentative D call TRBD1 (5 bases). The CDR3 covers 12 residues. Trimming shortened V by 4 bases and J by 4 bases, and 8 bases separated the two germline ends. Germline V lookup: CDR1 DFQATT, CDR2 SNEGSKA (reference sequence). The CDR3 is CSANGAGNTIYF. CDR3 DNA sequence: TGCAGTGCTAACGGGGCGGGAAACACCATATATTTT.

In this sample, this clonotype turned up many times. This rearrangement joins TRBV12-3 or TRBV12-4 to TRBJ1-2; D is unresolved. Trimming pared 2 bases from V and 8 bases from J, leaving 12 bases between. This CDR3 spans 13 amino acids. The CDR3, as DNA: TGTGCCAGCAGTTTACCTCTCTTTGGGGGCTACACCTTC. It yields the protein CASSLPLFGGYTF.

This clonotype has at least ten counts. This rearrangement joins TRBV12-3 or TRBV12-4 to TRBJ2-3; the D gene is possibly TRBD1 (6 bases). V lost 8 bases and J lost 1, with 10 bases in between. The CDR3 spans 13 residues. This CDR3 reads CASGTPRTDTQYF. The CDR3 bases are TGTGCCAGCGGGACACCACGCACAGATACGCAGTATTTT.

In its sample, this clonotype was seen many times. This chain links TRBV5-1 with TRBJ1-1; D is unresolved. Germline V CDR1 and CDR2: SGHRS, YFSETQ. The V gene lost 3 bases and the J gene lost 2 bases, with 8 bases spanning the gap. The CDR3 runs to 13 residues. Here the CDR3 DNA reads TGCGCCAGCAGCTCGAGACCTAACACTGAAGCTTTCTTT. Its protein product is CASSSRPNTEAFF.

This chain links TRBV5-6 with TRBJ2-7; D tentatively fits TRBD1 or TRBD2 (5 bases each). V dropped 4 bases and J dropped 1 base, with 12 bases sitting between them. This CDR3 contains 14 residues. Germline V lookup: CDR1 SGHDT, CDR2 YYEEEE. In DNA form, the CDR3 reads TGTGCCAGCAGCCCCGGGGACCTTTCCTACGAGCAGTACTTC. It specifies CASSPGDLSYEQYF. The complete variable domain, with remaining parts taken from reference TRBV5-6 and TRBJ2-7, reads DAGVTQSPTHLIKTRGQQVTLRCSPKSGHDTVSWYQQALGQGPQFIFQYYEEEERQRGNFPDRFSGHQFPNYSSELNVNALLLGDSALYLCASSPGDLSYEQYFGPGTRLTVT.

This clonotype was recorded at least ten times. The chain carries TRBV19 and TRBJ1-3; 8 nucleotides match TRBD1. The CDR3 length is 18 residues. V lost 1 base to trimming and J lost 0 bases; unmatched junction nucleotides: 8. The germline V gene encodes CDR1 LNHDA and CDR2 SQIVND (reference sequence). CDR3 bases: TGTGCCAGTAGTATAGCCGGGACAGGAGGATTCTCTGGAAACACCATATATTTT. This encodes CASSIAGTGGFSGNTIYF.

In its sample, this clonotype was seen many times. The J gene is TRBJ2-7, the V gene TRBV7-2; maybe TRBD2 (6 bases). CDR1 SGHTA and CDR2 FQGNSA come from the germline V gene. The CDR3 consists of 13 residues. Trimming took 6 bases from V and 5 from J, leaving 14 bases between them. The CDR3 loop reads CASSSGRMNEQYF. As DNA, the CDR3 is TGTGCCAGCAGTTCTGGGAGGATGAACGAGCAGTACTTC.

This clonotype was found a few times. V usage is TRBV27 and J usage is TRBJ2-7; 11 positions agree with TRBD2. The V gene end was trimmed by 5 bases and the J gene end by 0 bases; junction bases not matched to a gene: 6. Looked up from germline, CDR1 is MNHEY and CDR2 is SMNVEV (reference sequence). This CDR3 has 16 amino acids. CDR3 region: CASSATTSGSSYEQYF. CDR3 bases: TGTGCCAGCAGTGCGACAACTAGCGGGAGCTCCTACGAGCAGTACTTC.

This clonotype was seen repeatedly, ten times or more. The chain combines TRBV9 with TRBJ2-7, with 8 bases aligning to TRBD1. In germline, CDR1 is SGDLS, CDR2 YYNGEE. The CDR3 runs 12 residues. V lost 3 bases and J lost 6; bases outside the gene matches: 2. The CDR3 region is CASSDDRGEQYF. The CDR3, as DNA: TGTGCCAGCAGCGACGACAGGGGCGAGCAGTACTTC.

At least ten counts were recorded for this clonotype. The V gene is TRBV12-3 or TRBV12-4, the J gene TRBJ2-1, with 9 bases matching TRBD2. V trimming: 5 bases; J trimming: 10 bases; junction bases outside the gene matches: 9. The CDR3 length is 14 residues. This chain's CDR3 is CASSGGRVSTEQFF. The CDR3 DNA sequence: TGTGCCAGCAGTGGCGGGAGGGTCTCCACAGAGCAGTTCTTC.

There are many counts of this clonotype. The V gene is TRBV28, the J gene TRBJ2-1; the match to TRBD2 covers 14 bases. V lost 0 bases and J lost 8; bases outside the gene matches: 6. Germline CDR1 reads MDHEN; CDR2 reads SYDVKM. The CDR3 length is 17 residues. The CDR3 DNA follows: TGTGCCAGCAGTTTATGGACTAGCGGGAGGGCCATGGATGAGCAGTTCTTC. Translated, it gives CASSLWTSGRAMDEQFF.

This clonotype appeared a few times. This chain uses TRBV20-1 with TRBJ2-3; TRBD2 is a possible D gene (5 bases). Per germline, CDR1 DFQATT and CDR2 SNEGSKA (reference sequence). This CDR3 is 13 amino acids long. Trimming pared 1 base from V and 5 bases from J, leaving 10 bases between. CDR3 coding DNA: TGCAGTGCTAGAGGGACTCAGGTAGATACGCAGTATTTT. Encoded protein: CSARGTQVDTQYF.

This clonotype has at least ten counts. The J gene is TRBJ1-2, the V gene TRBV20-1; perhaps TRBD1 as D (6 bases). In germline, CDR1 is DFQATT, CDR2 SNEGSKA (reference sequence). This CDR3 has 14 residues. V lost 4 bases to trimming and J lost 2 bases, with 14 bases between them. This CDR3 reads CSAIAGDSNYGYTF. The CDR3 DNA reads TGCAGTGCTATTGCAGGGGATTCGAACTATGGCTACACCTTC.

This clonotype was recorded at least ten times. The rearrangement links TRBV5-1 to TRBJ2-3, with 11 bases fitting TRBD2. The CDR3 is 18 amino acids. Germline V CDR1 and CDR2: SGHRS, YFSETQ. V lost 7 bases, J lost 6 bases, and 19 bases stayed unmatched. The CDR3 here is CASRKYSGGAVVADTQYF. CDR3 DNA sequence: TGCGCCAGCCGCAAATATAGCGGGGGGGCTGTTGTCGCTGATACGCAGTATTTT.

This clonotype has only a few counts. The V call is TRBV5-1, the J call TRBJ1-2, with TRBD1 matching 9 bases. The CDR3 is made up of 13 amino acids. Germline V gives CDR1 SGHRS, CDR2 YFSETQ. V lost 4 bases and J lost 7; bases outside the gene matches: 5. The CDR3 is CASSPTGGGGYTF. For the CDR3, the DNA is TGCGCCAGCAGCCCCACAGGGGGCGGTGGCTACACCTTC.